The source of this T cell receptor (beta chain) is a study of T cells in Graves' hyperthyroidism and ophthalmopathy. Overall study findings and caveats: Most expanded thyroid clonotypes above 0.001 also appeared in blood. A model of 13 V-J features distinguished ophthalmopathy from stable hyperthyroidism.

This clonotype was recorded at least ten times. Its antigen remains unidentified. What was amplified from RNA transcripts were TCR beta CDR3 regions. Initially, a first-round RT-PCR of the TCR CDR3 employed the HTBI primer set. TCRdb re-analysed the multiplex PCR reads in MiXCR, keeping a single row per CDR3 protein. Among 500,000 to 800,000 distinct CDR3 sequences listed, over 40% were seen once. Trimming removed 6 bases at V and 0 bases at J, with 11 bases between. Germline-derived CDR1 and CDR2 are SQVTM and ANQGSEA. The CDR3 consists of 13 residues. Any patient presenting with uncontrolled infection, other autoimmune disease, pregnancy or lactation was left out. The diagnostic basis comprised clinical symptoms, serum thyroxine and TRAb, thyroid ultrasound and orbital computed tomography.

Material for sequencing was peripheral blood or thyroid tissue (not recorded which). The V call is TRBV29-1, the J call TRBJ1-1; D might be TRBD1 (6 bases). The sequence came from an adult man with Graves' disease, either hyperthyroidism or ophthalmopathy (not recorded which). CDR3 protein: CSVPGQLNTEAFF. The CDR3 region has the DNA TGCAGCGTACCCGGACAGCTGAACACTGAAGCTTTCTTT.